This T cell receptor beta chain derives from a study of CD8 T cells in Susac syndrome. Negative isolation yielded CD4+ and CD8+ T cells, and FACS enriched TEMRA cells. Reverse transcription used about 0.45 to 1 ug RNA and random hexamers. One entry per CDR3 protein, called by TCRdb with MiXCR from the immunoSEQ multiplex PCR reads. The data show approximately 140,000 distinct CDR3 sequences, 94% seen once. This CDR3 contains 13 residues. The germline CDR1 and CDR2 sequences are LNHDA and SQIVND (reference sequence). Trimming stripped 1 base from V and 5 bases from J, with 6 bases between. Source material: CD8+ T cells from PBMCs. This sequence joins TRBV19 and TRBJ2-1, with no clear D. The sequence came from a human donor in good health. The CDR3 protein is CASSIGGNNEQFF. The CDR3 DNA reads TGTGCCAGTAGTATAGGTGGGAACAATGAGCAGTTCTTC. The full variable domain, in which reference TRBV19 and TRBJ2-1 provide the parts outside the CDR3, is DGGITQSPKYLFRKEGQNVTLSCEQNLNHDAMYWYRQDPGQGLRLIYYSQIVNDFQKGDIAEGYSVSREKKESFPLTVTSAQKNPTAFYLCASSIGGNNEQFFGPGTRLTVL.